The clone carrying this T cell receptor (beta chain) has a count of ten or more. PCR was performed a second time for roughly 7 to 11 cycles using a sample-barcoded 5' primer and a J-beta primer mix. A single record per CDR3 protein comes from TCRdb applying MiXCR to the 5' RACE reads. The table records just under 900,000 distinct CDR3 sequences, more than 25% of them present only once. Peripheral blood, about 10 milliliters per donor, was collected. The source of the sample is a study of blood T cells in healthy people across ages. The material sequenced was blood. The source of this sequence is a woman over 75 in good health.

This CDR3 is CATSDSPGRGRYNEQFF. CDR3 DNA: TGTGCCACCAGTGATTCCCCTGGCAGGGGTAGGTACAATGAGCAGTTCTTC. The chain couples TRBV24-1 to TRBJ2-1; weak D call: TRBD1 (6 bases). The V end lost 2 bases, the J end lost 4 bases, and 17 bases lay between the germline ends. Germline CDR1 KGHDR, CDR2 SFDVKD. This CDR3 is built from 17 residues.